This T cell receptor beta chain was sequenced in a study of blood T cell repertoires in COVID-19. Study-level background: Sites across the United States, Italy and Spain contributed samples from acute and convalescent COVID-19. The cDNA or gDNA used as material had been derived from T cells, B-cell-depleted T cells, or PBMCs.

Original methodology: Estimates of nucleated cell counts were drawn from the amplification of reference gene primers. The method was immunoSEQ multiplex PCR; TCRdb's version includes in-frame clones alone and lacks a portion of them. D and trimming come from the DNA, and the V and J calls and clone size come from that table. The table shows 60,000 to 65,000 clones, with about two thirds occurring only once. In this sample, this clone turned up a few times. Losses at the gene ends were 3 bases for V and 9 bases for J; bases not matched to a gene: 8. This CDR3 has 14 amino acids. CDR1 and CDR2 from the germline V gene are LNHDA and SQIVND (reference sequence). Recruited during active infection, patients (from Seattle) were subsequently followed longitudinally.

Sequenced: peripheral blood. V is TRBV19 and J is TRBJ2-1; 7 bases agree with TRBD2. The origin of this receptor is a woman aged 70-85 years with COVID-19, enrolled during active disease. The CDR3 reads CASSMGTMEGEQFF. CDR3 in DNA: TGTGCCAGTAGTATGGGGACTATGGAGGGTGAGCAGTTCTTC.